A selection of T cell receptor beta chains follows, all from one sample in a study of vaccination and CD4 T cells after COVID-19. Via MiXCR, TCRdb re-called the PCR reads, giving one row per CDR3 protein. The data contain some 10,000 distinct CDR3 sequences, under 35% of them singletons. Antigens of these TCRs are unknown. Sequenced material: CD4+ T cells from blood, cultured in vitro. Receptor source: a human donor in good health. Each CDR3 is given with its conserved first and last residue. Fields, in order: clone size, V gene, D gene, J gene, CDR3 protein, CDR3 DNA. D genes are given only for firm matches. The size field is filled for only some rows; it gives once, few, many or a size class.

few,TRBV28,.,TRBJ1-1,CASSLQGPLARAFF,TGTGCCAGCAGCCTACAGGGTCCCTTAGCGAGAGCTTTCTTT
.,TRBV19,.,TRBJ2-1,CASSKSSGGEEFF,TGTGCCAGTAGTAAGAGTAGCGGAGGGGAGGAGTTCTTC
few,TRBV20-1,.,TRBJ1-1,CSARSVGGQNTEAFF,TGCAGTGCTAGGAGTGTTGGGGGCCAGAACACTGAAGCTTTCTTT
.,TRBV30,TRBD2,TRBJ2-7,CAWSALAGGPGEQYF,TGTGCCTGGAGTGCCTTAGCGGGAGGGCCCGGGGAGCAGTACTTC
.,TRBV14,.,TRBJ2-7,CASSPGQASKIGEQYF,TGTGCCAGCAGCCCGGGACAAGCGTCGAAGATCGGCGAGCAGTACTTC
.,TRBV14,.,TRBJ2-7,CASSQGKGWTYELYF,TGTGCCAGCAGCCAAGGAAAAGGGTGGACCTACGAGCTGTACTTC
.,TRBV18,TRBD1,TRBJ2-6,CASSLVGQGESRANVLTF,TGTGCCAGCTCCTTAGTGGGACAGGGCGAATCTAGGGCCAACGTCCTGACTTTC
.,TRBV7-2,TRBD1,TRBJ1-1,CASSLKSGGETEAFF,TGTGCCAGCAGCTTAAAGTCAGGGGGGGAGACTGAAGCTTTCTTT
.,TRBV6-1,.,TRBJ2-7,CASSRTPGDLGYEQYF,TGTGCCAGCAGCCGAACCCCTGGTGACCTGGGGTACGAGCAGTACTTC
few,TRBV5-5,TRBD1,TRBJ1-5,CASSPTTRDRVHSQPQHF,TGTGCCAGCAGCCCTACTACTCGGGACAGGGTACACAGTCAGCCCCAGCATTTT
few,TRBV19,.,TRBJ1-1,CASSIKGDTEAFF,TGTGCCAGTAGTATAAAGGGGGACACTGAAGCTTTCTTT
few,TRBV7-3,TRBD2,TRBJ2-2,CASSLAGANTGELFF,TGTGCCAGCAGCTTAGCGGGGGCGAACACCGGGGAGCTGTTTTTT
.,TRBV20-1,TRBD1,TRBJ1-5,CSATGTGGEQPQHF,TGCAGTGCTACCGGGACAGGGGGCGAACAGCCCCAGCATTTT
medium-sized,TRBV29-1,.,TRBJ1-1,CSSAEGTNTEAFF,TGCAGCTCAGCGGAGGGGACGAACACTGAAGCTTTCTTT
few,TRBV27,.,TRBJ1-1,CASSPSAPWDTEAFF,TGTGCCAGCAGTCCGTCGGCACCTTGGGACACTGAAGCTTTCTTT
.,TRBV7-9,.,TRBJ2-2,CASSLDARDPNTGELFF,TGTGCCAGCAGCTTAGACGCGCGGGACCCGAACACCGGGGAGCTGTTTTTT
few,TRBV25-1,TRBD2,TRBJ2-5,CASSPVAGVRETQYF,TGTGCCAGCAGTCCAGTGGCGGGAGTAAGGGAGACCCAGTACTTC
.,TRBV24-1,.,TRBJ2-1,CATSDLQGGADEQFF,TGTGCCACCAGTGATTTGCAAGGGGGGGCGGATGAGCAGTTCTTC
.,TRBV27,.,TRBJ2-1,CASSRPDLKQFF,TGTGCCAGCAGCCGGCCGGACCTTAAGCAGTTCTTC
few,TRBV24-1,.,TRBJ2-3,CATSGVQVGSTDTQYF,TGTGCCACCAGTGGCGTACAGGTGGGGAGCACAGATACGCAGTATTTT
few,TRBV6-1,TRBD1,TRBJ1-1,CASSEAQGGATREDTEAFF,TGTGCCAGCAGTGAAGCGCAGGGGGGGGCCACGAGGGAGGACACTGAAGCTTTCTTT
few,TRBV28,.,TRBJ1-5,CASTRSGLEPQHF,TGTGCCAGCACGAGGTCGGGGTTGGAGCCCCAGCATTTT
few,TRBV12-3/TRBV12-4,.,TRBJ1-5,CASQNGGDQPQHF,TGTGCCAGCCAAAATGGAGGGGACCAGCCCCAGCATTTT
.,TRBV28,.,TRBJ1-2,CASTKTESYGYTF,TGTGCCAGCACTAAGACGGAATCCTATGGCTACACCTTC
few,TRBV20-1,TRBD1,TRBJ1-5,CSASRQGELFRPQHF,TGCAGTGCTAGTCGACAGGGAGAGTTGTTCAGGCCCCAGCATTTT
.,TRBV7-2,.,TRBJ1-5,CASSLFRAHAGSNQPQHF,TGTGCCAGCAGCTTATTCAGGGCCCATGCGGGTAGCAATCAGCCCCAGCATTTT
.,TRBV7-2,TRBD2,TRBJ2-3,CASSPGLAGGPADTQYF,TGTGCCAGCAGCCCCGGACTAGCGGGAGGGCCAGCAGATACGCAGTATTTT
.,TRBV6-1,TRBD2,TRBJ2-7,CASSELGTSGTAYEQYF,TGTGCCAGCAGTGAACTGGGGACTAGCGGGACCGCCTACGAGCAGTACTTC
few,TRBV15,.,TRBJ2-1,CATSRDLGREIEQFF,TGTGCCACCAGCAGAGATCTAGGACGGGAGATTGAGCAGTTCTTC
few,TRBV5-5,.,TRBJ1-5,CASSFTGHSNQPQHF,TGTGCCAGCAGCTTCACAGGTCATAGCAATCAGCCCCAGCATTTT
once,TRBV19,.,TRBJ2-7,CASSIAAGDYEQYF,TGTGCCAGTAGTATTGCGGCAGGGGATTACGAGCAGTACTTC
.,TRBV10-3,.,TRBJ2-5,CAIKGSETEVQETQYF,TGTGCCATCAAAGGCTCCGAGACAGAGGTTCAGGAGACCCAGTACTTC
few,TRBV24-1,.,TRBJ1-6,CATSDSQGGNSPLHF,TGTGCCACCAGTGATTCGCAAGGTGGTAATTCACCCCTCCACTTT
.,TRBV4-3,TRBD2,TRBJ2-5,CASSPTSGRVGQETQYF,TGCGCCAGCAGCCCGACTAGCGGGAGGGTGGGCCAAGAGACCCAGTACTTC
few,TRBV20-1,.,TRBJ2-3,CSANHRDVTRDTQYF,TGCAGTGCTAACCACCGGGACGTAACTCGGGATACGCAGTATTTT
.,TRBV11-2,.,TRBJ1-1,CASSLNRDTEAFF,TGTGCCAGCAGCTTAAACCGGGACACTGAAGCTTTCTTT
.,TRBV7-3,TRBD1,TRBJ2-5,CASSPDRALLETQYF,TGTGCCAGCAGCCCCGACAGGGCTTTATTAGAGACCCAGTACTTC
few,TRBV7-9,.,TRBJ2-7,CASSRWQGPTSHLSSYEQYF,TGTGCCAGCAGCCGCTGGCAGGGACCTACGTCTCATTTAAGCTCCTACGAGCAGTACTTC
.,TRBV6-1,TRBD1,TRBJ2-7,CASSGTGTEFGEQYF,TGTGCCAGCAGCGGGACCGGGACAGAGTTTGGGGAGCAGTACTTC
.,TRBV7-3,TRBD2,TRBJ2-1,CASSPGLAGEQFF,TGTGCCAGCAGCCCCGGGCTAGCGGGTGAGCAGTTCTTC
few,TRBV7-2,.,TRBJ1-5,CASSFSGDQPQHF,TGTGCCAGCAGCTTTTCGGGGGATCAGCCCCAGCATTTT
medium-sized,TRBV20-1,.,TRBJ2-2,CSARSNTGELFF,TGCAGTGCTAGATCGAACACCGGGGAGCTGTTTTTT
once,TRBV11-3,TRBD1,TRBJ1-1,CASSQGANRGDTEAFF,TGTGCCAGCAGCCAGGGGGCGAACAGGGGGGACACTGAAGCTTTCTTT
.,TRBV6-1,TRBD1,TRBJ1-5,CASSETGGAGQPRHF,TGTGCCAGCAGTGAAACAGGGGGCGCGGGGCAGCCCCGGCATTTT
few,TRBV7-2,.,TRBJ1-5,CASSFLDQPQHF,TGTGCCAGCAGCTTTCTTGATCAGCCCCAGCATTTT
.,TRBV11-2,TRBD2,TRBJ2-5,CASSPRLGTGTSGKRVAQYF,TGTGCCAGCAGCCCACGATTGGGTACCGGGACTAGCGGTAAAAGAGTGGCCCAGTACTTC